This T cell receptor beta chain appears in the sequencing data of a study of shared clonotypes between healthy human individuals. For this clone: This is likely an artifact of a read error, given a far larger clone one base away.

The method was immunoSEQ multiplex PCR; TCRdb's version includes in-frame clones alone and lacks a portion of them. The table records about half a million clones, roughly three quarters of them present only once. V lost 6 bases to trimming and J lost 3 bases; unmatched junction nucleotides: 9. The length of the CDR3 is 15 residues. Germline CDR1 is MNHNS and CDR2 is SASEGT. Sequencing used PBMCs. This TCR was recovered from a woman aged 40 to 50 in good health. Some clones in this sample may be carry-over from other donors' samples. V is TRBV6-1 and J is TRBJ2-7; TRBD1 agrees at 9 bases. The CDR3 DNA sequence: TGTGCCAGCAGACTAGACAGGGGGGGAGGCTACGAGCAGTACTTC. Protein product: CASRLDRGGGYEQYF.